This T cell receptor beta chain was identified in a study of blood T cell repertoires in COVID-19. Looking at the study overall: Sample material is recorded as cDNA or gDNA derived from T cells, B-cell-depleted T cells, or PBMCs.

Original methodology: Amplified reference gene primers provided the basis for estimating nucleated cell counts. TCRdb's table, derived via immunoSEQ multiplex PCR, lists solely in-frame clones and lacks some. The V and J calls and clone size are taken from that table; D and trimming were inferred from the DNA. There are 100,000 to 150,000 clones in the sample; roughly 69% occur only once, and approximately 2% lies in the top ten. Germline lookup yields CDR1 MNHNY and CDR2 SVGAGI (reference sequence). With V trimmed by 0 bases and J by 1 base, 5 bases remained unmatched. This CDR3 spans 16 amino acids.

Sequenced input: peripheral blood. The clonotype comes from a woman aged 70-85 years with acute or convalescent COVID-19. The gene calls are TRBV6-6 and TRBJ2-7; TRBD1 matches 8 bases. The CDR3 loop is CASSYSGTGGSYEQYF. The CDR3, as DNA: TGTGCCAGCAGTTACTCGGGAACAGGGGGTTCCTACGAGCAGTACTTC.